This TCR beta chain was identified during a study of Graves' ophthalmopathy and Graves' hyperthyroidism. Overall study context: No treatment had been given when peripheral blood was collected at initial diagnosis. Whole-study findings and limits: It was with roughly 71% sensitivity and around 75% specificity that the model predicted ophthalmopathy progression.

A diagnosis was made from clinical symptoms together with serum thyroxine, TRAb, thyroid ultrasound and orbital computed tomography. This clonotype showed up many times. Antigen unknown. Beta-chain TCR CDR3 regions were amplified from RNA transcripts. First-round RT-PCR relied on HTBI primers, and a second-round multiplex PCR came next. TCRdb reprocessed the multiplex PCR reads via MiXCR and lists one record per CDR3 protein. Of about 660,000 distinct CDR3 sequences listed, about 41% are singletons. The CDR3 contains 15 residues. V shed 3 bases and J shed 0 bases, with 8 bases lying between them. Germline V gene sequence: CDR1 SGHTA, CDR2 FQGNSA.

The sequence derives from an adult man with Graves' ophthalmopathy. The rearrangement uses TRBV7-2 and TRBJ2-2; D may match TRBD1 or TRBD2 (5 bases each). Sequenced material: peripheral blood. CDR3 DNA sequence: TGTGCCAGCAGCTTCGGGGCGACGAACACCGGGGAGCTGTTTTTT. Translated: CASSFGATNTGELFF.